The next 20 T cell receptor beta chains were all read from a single sample in a study of cytomegalovirus exposure and HLA in healthy donors. The data were produced by immunoSEQ multiplex PCR, yet TCRdb's version contains in-frame clones alone and is incomplete. The table includes about 160,000 clones, approximately 87% detected once. The sample was PBMCs. The origin of the receptors is a woman under 40 in good health and CMV-seronegative.

This sequence joins TRBV7-3 and TRBJ2-1, with 8 bases matching TRBD2. Germline assignment: CDR1 SGHTA and CDR2 FQGTGA. This CDR3 is built from 15 residues. Losses at the gene ends were 3 bases for V and 4 bases for J; bases not matched to a gene: 5. CDR3 loop: CASSFSGSSYNEQFF. As DNA, the CDR3 is TGTGCCAGCAGCTTCAGCGGGAGTTCGTACAATGAGCAGTTCTTC.

The chain combines TRBV19 with TRBJ2-5; D remains ambiguous. Germline-derived CDR1 and CDR2 are LNHDA and SQIVND (reference sequence). This CDR3 spans 16 amino acids. V lost 7 bases and J lost 1, with 19 bases in between. The CDR3 nucleotides read TGTGCCAGTACCCAAAGGGTTCAGGTGGGCCAAGAGACCCAGTACTTC. Encoded protein: CASTQRVQVGQETQYF.

The chain links TRBV28 to TRBJ2-3, with 11 bases fitting TRBD2. Germline assignment: CDR1 MDHEN and CDR2 SYDVKM. V lost 2 bases and J lost 2; bases outside the gene matches: 21. The CDR3 sequence is 22 residues long. For the CDR3, the DNA is TGTGCCAGCAGTTTAATCGGGGGGAGAGGTAGCGGGACTAGCGGAAACACAGATACGCAGTATTTT. Translating gives CASSLIGGRGSGTSGNTDTQYF.

This clone was counted a single time. The chain's CDR3 is CASSFSPGKTYEQYF. The CDR3 DNA is TGTGCCAGCAGTTTTTCCCCCGGGAAAACCTACGAGCAGTACTTC. The chain employs TRBV6-5 and TRBJ2-7; weak D call: TRBD2 (5 bases). Germline V lookup: CDR1 MNHEY, CDR2 SVGAGI. V shed 4 bases and J shed 2 bases, with 15 bases lying between them. The CDR3 contains 15 residues.

The chain is built from TRBV27 and TRBJ1-4; a weak D match, TRBD1 (6 bases). V gave up 6 bases and J gave up 0 bases, with 17 bases separating them. The germline CDR1 and CDR2 sequences are MNHEY and SMNVEV (reference sequence). There are 17 residues in the CDR3. The CDR3 reads CASSQGIGTATNEKLFF. For the CDR3, the DNA is TGTGCCAGCAGCCAGGGGATTGGGACTGCAACTAATGAAAAACTGTTTTTT.

The chain recombines TRBV7-3 with TRBJ2-3; 7 positions match TRBD2. Trimming at V came to 6 bases and at J to 0 bases, leaving 9 bases not matched to a gene. This CDR3 has 16 residues. Germline V lookup: CDR1 SGHTA, CDR2 FQGTGA. The CDR3 sequence is CASRFGGTTSTDTQYF. The CDR3 DNA reads TGTGCCAGCAGGTTCGGGGGGACTACGAGCACAGATACGCAGTATTTT.

V gene TRBV27 combines with J gene TRBJ2-3; 12 bases match TRBD2. The ends lost 5 bases at V and 4 bases at J; junction bases unmatched: 10. CDR3 size: 17 residues. The germline gives CDR1 MNHEY, CDR2 SMNVEV (reference sequence). Here the CDR3 DNA reads TGTGCCAGCAGTGCTCCTCGACTAGCGGGAGTGGCAGATACGCAGTATTTT. Its protein is CASSAPRLAGVADTQYF.

The chain combines TRBV25-1 with TRBJ2-3; 8 bases match TRBD1. Germline values: CDR1 MGHDK, CDR2 SYGVNS. The V segment lost 3 bases and the J segment 4 bases; nucleotides outside the gene matches: 3. This CDR3 has 14 residues. CDR3 in DNA: TGTGCCAGCAGTGAGACAGGGGAGGCAGATACGCAGTATTTT. Translated: CASSETGEADTQYF.

The rearrangement links TRBV6-4 to TRBJ1-1, with D unresolved. V dropped 4 bases and J dropped 3 bases, with 9 bases sitting between them. The CDR3 has 13 amino acids. Germline CDR1 MRHNA, CDR2 SNTAGT. CDR3 nucleotides: TGTGCCAGCAGTGTTCCCGGGGACACTGAAGCTTTCTTT. Protein sequence: CASSVPGDTEAFF.

V usage is TRBV5-1 and J usage is TRBJ2-2, with unresolved D. The CDR3 spans 12 residues. The germline CDR1 and CDR2 sequences are SGHRS and YFSETQ. The V end was cut by 5 bases, the J end by 7 bases, with 9 bases between. The CDR3 here is CASRATGGELFF. CDR3 nucleotides: TGCGCCAGCAGAGCCACGGGCGGGGAGCTGTTTTTT.

This clone was detected once. The rearrangement uses TRBV7-3 and TRBJ2-1; tentative D call: TRBD1 (6 bases). The germline CDR1 and CDR2 sequences are SGHTA and FQGTGA. V was trimmed by 2 bases and J by 5 bases, leaving 13 bases between them. The CDR3 length is 15 residues. As DNA, the CDR3 is TGTGCCAGCAGCTTAGCAGGGGCTCGCCACAATGAGCAGTTCTTC. This encodes CASSLAGARHNEQFF.

The chain couples TRBV6-1 to TRBJ1-2; 9 nucleotides align to TRBD1. CDR1 is MNHNS, CDR2 SASEGT, per germline. V lost 2 bases to trimming and J lost 4 bases; unmatched junction nucleotides: 8. The length of the CDR3 is 16 residues. This chain's CDR3 is CASSEIGGQGSYGYTF. The CDR3 DNA reads as TGTGCCAGCAGTGAAATCGGGGGACAGGGTAGCTATGGCTACACCTTC.

V usage is TRBV12-2 and J usage is TRBJ2-2. TRBV12-2 is deemed a pseudogene. The CDR3 length is 12 residues. CDR3 in amino acids: CAKKKNTGELFF. The CDR3 DNA reads TGTGCAAAGAAGAAGAACACCGGGGAGCTGTTTTTT.

The gene calls are TRBV5-4 and TRBJ2-3; D is undetermined. V was clipped by 4 bases and J by 5 bases, with 8 bases between them. Germline V CDR1 and CDR2: SGHNT, YYREEE (reference sequence). CDR3 length: 12 residues. The CDR3 DNA follows: TGTGCCAGCAGCGATGGGCGAGATACGCAGTATTTT. Its protein is CASSDGRDTQYF.

The CDR3 sequence: CASSPRPGNTIYF. The CDR3 DNA reads as TGTGCCAGCAGCCCACGACCCGGAAACACCATATATTTT. V gene TRBV7-3 combines with J gene TRBJ1-3; no reliable D call. Germline lookup yields CDR1 SGHTA and CDR2 FQGTGA. The V gene lost 5 bases and the J gene lost 4 bases, with 9 bases spanning the gap. The CDR3 runs to 13 residues.

This clone has just one count. J is TRBJ2-2 and V is TRBV29-1; tentatively, D is TRBD1 or TRBD2 (5 bases each). This CDR3 spans 12 amino acids. The V gene's germline CDR1 is SQVTM and CDR2 ANQGSEA. Trimming pared 5 bases from V and 6 bases from J, leaving 10 bases between. The CDR3 loop is CSVRDGPGELFF. The CDR3 nucleotides read TGCAGCGTTCGGGACGGTCCCGGGGAGCTGTTTTTT.

The chain is built from TRBV7-3 and TRBJ2-3; a weak D match, TRBD2 (6 bases). The V and J ends lost 5 bases and 6 bases respectively, with 15 bases between them. The CDR3 runs 14 residues. Germline V gene lookup returns CDR1 SGHTA and CDR2 FQGTGA. The DNA of the CDR3 is TGTGCCAGCAGCCCGGCGGGAAGAGTGGATACGCAGTATTTT. Translated: CASSPAGRVDTQYF.

The gene calls are TRBV10-3 and TRBJ2-3; 11 bases match TRBD2. V trimming: 6 bases; J trimming: 4 bases; junction bases outside the gene matches: 9. The CDR3 sequence is 16 residues long. Germline loops: CDR1 ENHRY, CDR2 SYGVKD. CDR3 nucleotide sequence: TGTGCCATCAGGCATACTAGCGGGAGATTTTCAGATACGCAGTATTTT. This codes for CAIRHTSGRFSDTQYF.

V usage is TRBV7-9 and J usage is TRBJ2-7; no firm D call. V was clipped by 2 bases and J by 4 bases, with 6 bases between them. This CDR3 spans 12 amino acids. The germline CDR1 and CDR2 sequences are SEHNR and FQNEAQ (reference sequence). The DNA of the CDR3 is TGTGCCAGCAGCTTAAACAGATACGAGCAGTACTTC. Protein sequence: CASSLNRYEQYF.

The chain couples TRBV7-3 to TRBJ1-6, with a tentative D call TRBD1 (5 bases). V was pared by 2 bases and J by 7 bases, with 15 bases between. Per germline, CDR1 SGHTA and CDR2 FQGTGA. The CDR3 length is 16 residues. The CDR3 DNA follows: TGTGCCAGCAGCTTATTTTCCAGGGAGGTCAATTCACCCCTCCACTTT. Its translation is CASSLFSREVNSPLHF.